This TCR beta chain was found in a study of blood T cell repertoires in COVID-19 (dated by TCRdb to about 2020). Looking at the study overall: Samples covering the acute and convalescent phases of COVID-19 were provided by collaborators in the United States, Italy and Spain. Deeply sampled blood TCRbeta repertoires from subjects exposed to, actively infected with, or recovered from COVID-19 were included in the dataset. A freely available public database, intended as a resource for researchers studying the immune response to SARS-CoV-2, is where the repertoires were released. Sample metadata almost always included a de-identified subject ID, COVID-19 status, age in years and sex. Where HLA class I and class II types were available, the types were taken from metadata supplied by the sample provider, not from assay-based typing. Samples came from the ongoing ImmuneRACE study (first 160 participants) plus 1,254 subjects from 6 global collaborators. The material from the prospective study consisted of cDNA or gDNA derived from T cells, B-cell-depleted T cells, or PBMCs.

One collaborating source in Seattle enrolled patients during active infection and followed them longitudinally through the course of disease. Whole blood was collected in K2EDTA tubes by collaborating institutions according to the institutions' own protocols. For TCRbeta analysis, collaborators shipped samples as frozen whole blood, isolated PBMCs, or DNA extracted from either of those sample types. The CDR3 contains 14 residues, cysteine and phenylalanine counted. The read is trimmed to its CDR3 DNA, 42 bases read in frame from base 1. V has 6 bases trimmed and J has 4 bases trimmed; junction bases matching no gene number 8. Looking up the germline V gene yields CDR1 LGHNT and CDR2 FRNRAP. In the case of this clone: Its antigen remains undetermined. Per-base qualities were not stored, and no clone one base away is much larger.

Points the paper makes about the study in general: How much clinical and demographic metadata was included differed by source and by participant, and the metadata was provided uncurated.

The immunoSEQ Assay, a bias-controlled multiplex PCR, was used to amplify TCRbeta CDR3 regions from genomic DNA. Under the source paper's analysis protocol: Within the assay, amplification of reference gene primers was used to estimate how many nucleated cells each sample contained. Sequence reads were collapsed and filtered to measure the absolute abundance of every unique TCRbeta CDR3 rearrangement. Productive Simpson clonality was computed per sample as the square root of Simpson's diversity index over productive rearrangements. This is the immuneACCESS table as TCRdb keeps it, with only in-frame sequences that have V and J called. A part of the clones is gone; compared with another copy, unresolved V genes explain less than half, and the rest is unexplained. The V and J calls and clone size were taken over from that table, and D and trimming were inferred from the DNA. This sample has around 180,000 clones in its table, and roughly 77% of those were observed once. Jointly, the top ten make up around 11% of the sample.

The sequence was obtained from a woman older than 75 with COVID-19, enrolled during active disease. The V and J genes are TRBV12-5 and TRBJ1-2; 7 bases in between match TRBD1. The specimen was peripheral blood. The encoded CDR3 is CASGLDRALYGYTF. The bases read TGTGCTAGTGGCCTAGACAGGGCCCTCTATGGCTACACCTTC.